This TCR beta chain was obtained from a study of OX40 agonist ivuxolimab in advanced cancers. V was clipped by 7 bases and J by 1 base, with 7 bases between them. Germline CDR1 reads SQVTM; CDR2 reads ANQGSEA. The CDR3 has 11 amino acids. This clone was seen a handful of times. Repertoires were generated with immunoSEQ multiplex PCR, while TCRdb's copy carries only in-frame clones and drops some. The sample gives 98,000 or so clones, 85% to 95% of which show up once; approximately 0.63% is in the top ten. The sequence was collected from an adult with an advanced solid tumor such as melanoma, head and neck, liver or kidney cancer. Here the sequenced sample was CD4+ or CD8+ T cells sorted from blood, taken in a trial of the OX40 agonist ivuxolimab. The J gene is TRBJ1-1, the V gene TRBV29-1; no clear D. Here the CDR3 reads CSDKSNTEAFF. The DNA for the CDR3 is TGCAGCGACAAGTCGAACACTGAAGCTTTCTTT.